This TCR beta chain stems from a study of regulatory T cells in long-lasting Graves disease. Time point defined: newly diagnosed GD, antithyroid drugs for less than 3 months. The TCR library was made from RNA that had been extracted from PBMCs in TRIzol. Regarding this clonotype: A single base separates this from a much larger clone, so it may be a read error.

TCR beta libraries were built with iRepertoire HTBI primers and Arm-PCR of CDR3 regions. TCRdb called the multiplex PCR reads again in MiXCR, with one record for every CDR3 protein. The profile shows about 200,000 distinct CDR3 sequences, about 19% of them singletons. The same data also contributed to another study, on T cells in Graves' hyperthyroidism and ophthalmopathy.

The sample in question was peripheral blood mononuclear cells (PBMCs), obtained at new diagnosis, from a patient treated with antithyroid drugs. The source of this sequence is a woman aged 25 to 39 with Graves disease.

In DNA, the CDR3 is TGTGTCAGCAGCCAGACTAGCGGGCTACTCCTTAGCTCCTACAATGAGCAGTTCTTC. Amino acids: CVSSQTSGLLLSSYNEQFF. The chain recombines TRBV7-9 with TRBJ2-1, with 10 nucleotides matching TRBD2. CDR3 size: 19 residues. Germline V gene lookup returns CDR1 SEHNR and CDR2 FQNEAQ (reference sequence).